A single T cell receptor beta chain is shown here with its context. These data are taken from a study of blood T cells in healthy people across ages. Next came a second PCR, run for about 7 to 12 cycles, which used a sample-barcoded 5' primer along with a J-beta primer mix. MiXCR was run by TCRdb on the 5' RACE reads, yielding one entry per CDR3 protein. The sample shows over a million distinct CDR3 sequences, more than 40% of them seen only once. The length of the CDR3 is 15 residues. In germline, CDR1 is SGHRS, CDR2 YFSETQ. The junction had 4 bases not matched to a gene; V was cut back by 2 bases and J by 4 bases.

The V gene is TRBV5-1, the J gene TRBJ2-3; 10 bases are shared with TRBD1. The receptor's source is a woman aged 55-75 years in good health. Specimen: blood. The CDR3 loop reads CASSFGTGVSDTQYF. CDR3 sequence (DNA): TGCGCCAGCAGCTTTGGGACAGGGGTGTCAGATACGCAGTATTTT.